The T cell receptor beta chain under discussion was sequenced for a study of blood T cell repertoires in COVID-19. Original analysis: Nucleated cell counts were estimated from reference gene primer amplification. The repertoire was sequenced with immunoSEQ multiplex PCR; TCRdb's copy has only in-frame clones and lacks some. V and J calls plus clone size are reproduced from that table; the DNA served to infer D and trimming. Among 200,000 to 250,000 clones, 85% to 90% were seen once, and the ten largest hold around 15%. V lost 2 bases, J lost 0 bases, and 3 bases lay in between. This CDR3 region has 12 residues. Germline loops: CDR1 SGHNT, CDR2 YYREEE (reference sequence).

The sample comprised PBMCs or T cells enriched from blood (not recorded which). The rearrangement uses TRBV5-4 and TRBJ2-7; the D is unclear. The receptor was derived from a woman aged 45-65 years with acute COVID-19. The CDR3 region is CASSFSSYEQYF. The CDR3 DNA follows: TGTGCCAGCAGCTTTAGCTCCTACGAGCAGTACTTC.